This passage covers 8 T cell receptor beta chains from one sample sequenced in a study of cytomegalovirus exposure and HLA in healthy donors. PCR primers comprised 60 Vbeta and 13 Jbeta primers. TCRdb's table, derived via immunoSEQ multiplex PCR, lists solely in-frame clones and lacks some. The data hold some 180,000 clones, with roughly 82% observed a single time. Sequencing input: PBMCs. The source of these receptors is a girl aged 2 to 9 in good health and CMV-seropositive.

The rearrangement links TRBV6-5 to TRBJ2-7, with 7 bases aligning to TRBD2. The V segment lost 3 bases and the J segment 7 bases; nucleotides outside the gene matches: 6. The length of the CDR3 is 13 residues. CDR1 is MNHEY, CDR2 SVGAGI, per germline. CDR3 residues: CASSYGRVREQYF. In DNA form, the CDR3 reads TGTGCCAGCAGTTATGGGAGGGTGAGGGAGCAGTACTTC.

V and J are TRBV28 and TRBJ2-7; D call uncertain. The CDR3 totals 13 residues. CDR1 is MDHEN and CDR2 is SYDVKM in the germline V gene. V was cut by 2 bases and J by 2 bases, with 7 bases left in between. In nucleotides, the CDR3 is TGTGCCAGCAGTTTACCCGGAGCCTACGAGCAGTACTTC. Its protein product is CASSLPGAYEQYF.

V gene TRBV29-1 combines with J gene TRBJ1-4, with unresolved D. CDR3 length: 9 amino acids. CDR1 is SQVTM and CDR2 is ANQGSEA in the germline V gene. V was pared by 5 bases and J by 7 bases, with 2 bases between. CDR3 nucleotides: TGCAGCGTTCTTGAAAAACTGTTTTTT. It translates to CSVLEKLFF. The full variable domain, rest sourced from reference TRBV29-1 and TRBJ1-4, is SAVISQKPSRDICQRGTSLTIQCQVDSQVTMMFWYRQQPGQSLTLIATANQGSEATYESGFVIDKFPISRPNLTFSTLTVSNMSPEDSSIYLCSVLEKLFFGSGTQLSVL.

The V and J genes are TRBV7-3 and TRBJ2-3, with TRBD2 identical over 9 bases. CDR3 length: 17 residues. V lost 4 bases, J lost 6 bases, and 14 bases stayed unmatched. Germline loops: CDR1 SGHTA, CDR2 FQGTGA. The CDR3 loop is CASSSTKAGGIADTQYF. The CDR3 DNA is TGTGCCAGCAGCTCAACAAAAGCGGGAGGAATCGCGGATACGCAGTATTTT.

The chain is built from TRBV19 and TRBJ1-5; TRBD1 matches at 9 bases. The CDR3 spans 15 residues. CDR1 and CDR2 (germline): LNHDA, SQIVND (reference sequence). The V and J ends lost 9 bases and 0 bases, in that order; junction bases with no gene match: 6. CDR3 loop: CASANRGLSNQPQHF. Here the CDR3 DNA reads TGTGCCAGCGCCAACAGGGGGCTTAGCAATCAGCCCCAGCATTTT.

The CDR3 protein is CASSPAPGQVSSYEQYF. The CDR3 bases are TGTGCCAGCAGCCCTGCCCCGGGACAGGTGTCCTCCTACGAGCAGTACTTC. The chain has TRBV9 and TRBJ2-7; 8 nucleotides agree with TRBD1. V lost 4 bases and J lost 0; bases outside the gene matches: 12. This CDR3 contains 17 residues. The V gene's germline CDR1 is SGDLS and CDR2 YYNGEE.

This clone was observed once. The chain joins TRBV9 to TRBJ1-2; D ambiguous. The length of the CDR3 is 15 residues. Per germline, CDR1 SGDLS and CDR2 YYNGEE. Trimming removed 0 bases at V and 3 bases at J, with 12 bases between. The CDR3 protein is CASSVAPQSHYGYTF. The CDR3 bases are TGTGCCAGCAGCGTAGCCCCACAGTCCCACTATGGCTACACCTTC.

CDR3 amino acids: CAWSIPSGGATDTQYF. The CDR3 DNA is TGTGCCTGGAGTATCCCTAGCGGGGGAGCGACAGATACGCAGTATTTT. The rearrangement links TRBV30 to TRBJ2-3; 10 nucleotides agree with TRBD2. The V and J ends lost 2 bases and 3 bases, in that order; junction bases with no gene match: 8. This CDR3 is built from 16 residues. Germline V gives CDR1 GTSNPN, CDR2 SVGIG (reference sequence). The variable domain in full, completed from reference TRBV30 and TRBJ2-3, reads SQTIHQWPATLVQPVGSPLSLECTVEGTSNPNLYWYRQAAGRGLQLLFYSVGIGQISSEVPQNLSASRPQDRQFILSSKKLLLSDSGFYLCAWSIPSGGATDTQYFGPGTRLTVL.